One and the same sample provided the 10 T cell receptor beta chains below, sequenced in a study of cytotoxic CD8 clonotypes in ibrutinib-treated CLL. Sequenced by immunoSEQ multiplex PCR; TCRdb stores in-frame clones only, minus some. Here the sample spans roughly 24,000 clones, approximately 68% being singletons. The sample in question was PBMCs, obtained after 24 months of ibrutinib treatment. These receptors were obtained from a human donor with chronic lymphocytic leukemia.

This clone was detected a few times. This chain joins TRBV11-2 and TRBJ1-3; no definite D call. Between the trimmed V and J ends, which lost 5 bases and 4 bases, there was a span of 15 bases. Looked up from germline, CDR1 is SGHAT and CDR2 is FQNNGV. This CDR3 comprises 15 residues. The CDR3 region has the DNA TGTGCCAGCAGCCAAGAAGGAAAACTGGGAAACACCATATATTTT. This sequence encodes CASSQEGKLGNTIYF.

The chain joins TRBV5-1 to TRBJ2-7, with 9 bases fitting TRBD2. J gave up 4 bases and V 1 base, and 9 bases lay outside the gene matches. Germline CDR1 and CDR2: SGHRS and YFSETQ. This CDR3 has 16 residues. DNA of the CDR3: TGCGCCAGCAGCTTGTGGTCAGGCGGGGGGGCTTACGAGCAGTACTTC. It codes for CASSLWSGGGAYEQYF.

This chain links TRBV19 with TRBJ1-3, with 7 bases lining up with TRBD1. Trimming removed 5 bases from V and 2 bases from J; junction bases left unmatched: 6. Germline-derived CDR1 and CDR2 are LNHDA and SQIVND (reference sequence). The length of the CDR3 is 15 residues. CDR3 sequence reads: CASSQTGSAGNTIYF. The CDR3 region has the DNA TGTGCCAGTAGTCAGACAGGGTCCGCTGGAAACACCATATATTTT.

This clone was observed a few times. J is TRBJ2-6 and V is TRBV11-2; no clear D gene. CDR1 is SGHAT and CDR2 is FQNNGV in the germline V gene. This CDR3 contains 15 residues. The V end was cut by 1 base, the J end by 0 bases, with 4 bases between. CDR3 sequence reads: CASSLGPSGANVLTF. Here the CDR3 DNA reads TGTGCCAGCAGCTTAGGGCCCTCTGGGGCCAACGTCCTGACTTTC.

The chain recombines TRBV2 with TRBJ2-1; 8 nucleotides agree with TRBD2. This CDR3 region has 15 residues. V lost 4 bases and J lost 8; bases outside the gene matches: 10. Germline V gene lookup returns CDR1 SNHLY and CDR2 FYNNEI. The CDR3 sequence is CASSARTSRTDEQFF. CDR3 bases: TGTGCCAGCAGTGCAAGGACTAGCAGGACCGATGAGCAGTTCTTC.

The sample holds a few counts of this clone. The chain combines TRBV5-4 with TRBJ1-6; a weak D match, TRBD1 (5 bases). Germline CDR1 is SGHNT and CDR2 is YYREEE (reference sequence). V shed 3 bases and J shed 8 bases, with 6 bases lying between them. The CDR3 is 12 amino acids. The CDR3 DNA sequence: TGTGCCAGCAGCTGGGACGATTCACCCCTCCACTTT. Protein sequence: CASSWDDSPLHF.

This clone occurred many times. V is TRBV29-1 and J is TRBJ1-2, with 7 positions matching TRBD1. Germline V lookup: CDR1 SQVTM, CDR2 ANQGSEA. After removal of 2 bases from V and 6 bases from J, the junction contained 9 bases not matched to a gene. This CDR3 comprises 14 residues. The CDR3 reads CSVEFDRAGDGYTF. The DNA for the CDR3 is TGCAGCGTTGAATTTGACAGGGCCGGAGATGGCTACACCTTC.

J is TRBJ2-2 and V is TRBV7-9, with 9 bases lining up with TRBD1. V shed 5 bases, J shed 1 base, and the junction held 5 bases outside the gene matches. The CDR3 is 16 amino acids. Looked up from germline, CDR1 is SEHNR and CDR2 is FQNEAQ (reference sequence). The CDR3 DNA is TGTGCCAGCAGCCTCGGACAGGGGAGGAACACCGGGGAGCTGTTTTTT. As protein: CASSLGQGRNTGELFF.

J is TRBJ1-2 and V is TRBV27, with D perhaps TRBD1 (6 bases). V lost 7 bases and J 7 bases, leaving 13 bases between the germline ends. The CDR3 loop spans 12 amino acids. Looked up from germline, CDR1 is MNHEY and CDR2 is SMNVEV (reference sequence). The CDR3 is CASTTGGGGYTF. Here the CDR3 DNA reads TGTGCCAGCACCACCGGGGGCGGTGGCTACACCTTC.

The rearrangement links TRBV6-5 to TRBJ1-2; no clear D gene. V lost 6 bases, J lost 2 bases, and 13 bases lay in between. This CDR3 has 14 residues. Germline lookup yields CDR1 MNHEY and CDR2 SVGAGI. The CDR3 bases are TGTGCCAGCAGAAGTCGAACAGAGAACTATGGCTACACCTTC. Amino acids: CASRSRTENYGYTF.